The 32 T cell receptor beta chains in this list originate from one sample, sequenced in a study of tumor-infiltrating lymphocytes in primary liver carcinoma. The researchers produced TCR beta cDNA from 450 to 600 ng total RNA with a constant-region primer. Amplification in three nested multiplex PCR rounds with slightly modified ARM-PCR gave rise to TCR beta libraries. TRBV1-TRBV30 forward primers and a C-beta reverse primer were used in the first two PCR rounds, which each ran for nine to ten cycles. MiXCR was run by TCRdb on the multiplex PCR reads, yielding one entry per CDR3 protein. The sample comprises hundreds of thousands of distinct CDR3 sequences, around 50% of which are singletons, and about a sixth rests with the top ten. Germline DNA was extracted too, while blood RNA derived from unsorted whole blood. Material for sequencing was peripheral blood. These receptor sequences come from a woman aged 25 to 39 with primary liver carcinoma and hepatitis B virus infection.

The CDR3 nucleotides read TGTGCCAGCAGCTTATCAGGCGGACGAAGGAAGCGGTTCTTC. The encoded protein is CASSLSGGRRKRFF. V usage is TRBV11-1 and J usage is TRBJ2-1, with D uncertain. The V and J ends lost 2 bases and 15 bases respectively, with 20 bases between them. The length of the CDR3 is 14 residues. Germline V gene sequence: CDR1 SGHAT, CDR2 FQDESV (reference sequence).

This clonotype appeared a single time. Its ends do not fully match the called genes, so a read error is possible. The V and J genes are TRBV28 and TRBJ2-3; 7 bases are shared with TRBD2. Germline V gene sequence: CDR1 MDHEN, CDR2 SYDVKM. The CDR3 runs 14 residues. The CDR3 sequence: CASSMRGSTDTRYF. The CDR3, as DNA: TGTGCCAGCAGTATGCGGGGGAGCACAGATACGCGGTATTTT.

Note on this clonotype: The missing conserved phenylalanine or tryptophan at the end of this CDR3 makes a read error likely. V usage is TRBV12-3 or TRBV12-4 and J usage is TRBJ1-2, with a possible D match to TRBD1 (6 bases). The CDR3 has 13 residues. With 5 bases removed from V and 8 bases from J, the gap between germline ends came to 15 bases. Here the CDR3 DNA reads TGTGCCAGCAGTACGGGACAAAGGGCAGGCTACACCCTC. Amino acid sequence: CASSTGQRAGYTL.

The V call is TRBV11-2, the J call TRBJ2-4; D not resolved. The CDR3 runs to 11 residues. The V end lost 3 bases, the J end lost 12 bases, and 9 bases lay between the germline ends. CDR1 is SGHAT, CDR2 FQNNGV, per germline. The CDR3 here is CASSFNSNQYF. DNA for the CDR3: TGTGCCAGCAGCTTTAATAGCAATCAGTACTTC.

In its sample, this clonotype was seen many times. The chain joins TRBV29-1 to TRBJ2-7; 11 bases are shared with TRBD2. Germline assignment: CDR1 SQVTM and CDR2 ANQGSEA. This CDR3 is built from 14 residues. Trimming cost V 4 bases and J 3 bases; bases outside gene matches: 5. CDR3 protein: CSVVVAGGGYEQYF. The CDR3 nucleotides read TGCAGCGTTGTGGTAGCGGGAGGGGGCTACGAGCAGTACTTC.

This clonotype was picked up many times. This chain connects TRBV11-2 to TRBJ2-7, with D perhaps TRBD1 (6 bases). Germline-derived CDR1 and CDR2 are SGHAT and FQNNGV. The germline V and J ends were trimmed by 5 bases and 9 bases, with 26 bases remaining between them. The CDR3 spans 16 residues. The CDR3 nucleotides are TGTGCCAGCAGCCACCCTCTGGGGGACAAGGCCCATGCGCAGTACTTC. Protein: CASSHPLGDKAHAQYF. The full variable domain, with the rest looked up from reference TRBV11-2 and TRBJ2-7, is EAGVAQSPRYKIIEKRQSVAFWCNPISGHATLYWYQQILGQGPKLLIQFQNNGVVDDSQLPKDRFSAERLKGVDSTLKIQPAKLEDSAVYLCASSHPLGDKAHAQYFGPGTRLTVT.

Remarks on this clonotype: This clone may be a read error of a much larger clone one base away. V gene TRBV6-5 combines with J gene TRBJ2-4; D remains unclear. The V end was cut by 2 bases, the J end by 0 bases, with 11 bases between. This CDR3 region has 16 residues. Germline lookup yields CDR1 MNHEY and CDR2 SVGAGI. CDR3 amino acids: CASSYPNSLAKNIQYF. DNA for the CDR3: TGTGCCAGCAGTTACCCGAACAGTTTAGCCAAAAACATTCAGTACTTC.

About this clonotype itself: A read error may produce the germline difference seen at one junction end. The chain links TRBV11-3 to TRBJ1-1; 9 bases align to TRBD1. The CDR3 extends over 15 amino acids. Germline V gene lookup returns CDR1 SGHNT and CDR2 YENEEA. In DNA form, the CDR3 reads TGTGCCAGCAGCCCAAGGACAGGGGTTAAAACTGAAGCTATCTTT. Translation: CASSPRTGVKTEAIF.

Turning to this clonotype: Germline and junction disagree at one end, which may indicate a read error. The CDR3 sequence is CASNLGGNEQYF. CDR3 nucleotide sequence: TGTGCCAGCAACTTGGGGGGTAACGAGCAGTACTTC. The chain recombines TRBV5-6 with TRBJ2-7, with D maybe TRBD2 (6 bases). Germline CDR1 and CDR2: SGHDT and YYEEEE. The CDR3 length is 12 residues.

A word on this clonotype: Since a much larger clone is just one base distant, this may be a read error. CDR3 nucleotide sequence: TGCGCCAGCAGCCGTCCCGGGACAGGGTCAAACTATGACTACACCTTC. Translated: CASSRPGTGSNYDYTF. The V gene is TRBV4-1, the J gene TRBJ1-2, with 9 nucleotides matching TRBD1. This CDR3 has 16 residues. The germline gives CDR1 MGHRA, CDR2 YSYEKL.

This chain joins TRBV6-6 and TRBJ2-1; TRBD2 agrees at 9 bases. The germline V gene encodes CDR1 MNHNY and CDR2 SVGAGI (reference sequence). CDR3 length: 18 residues. Germline trimming cut 0 bases from V and 8 bases from J; bases unmatched to any gene: 14. Here the CDR3 reads CASSYSGSSGATSDEQFF. CDR3 coding DNA: TGTGCCAGCAGTTACTCGGGGTCTAGCGGGGCCACGAGCGATGAGCAGTTCTTC.

The J gene is TRBJ1-4, the V gene TRBV20-1, with D hard to call. Trimming took off 0 bases at V and 15 bases at J, with 14 bases between the two ends. The CDR3 extends over 12 amino acids. Germline V gene sequence: CDR1 DFQATT, CDR2 SNEGSKA (reference sequence). CDR3 coding DNA: TGCAGTGCTAGAGAAGACCAGAAAAGGTTGTTTTTT. Amino acid sequence: CSAREDQKRLFF.

Comment on this clonotype: A much larger clonotype is one base distant, so this may be a read error. V usage is TRBV6-2 or TRBV6-3 and J usage is TRBJ2-7; possibly TRBD2 for D (8 bases). The V end lost 0 bases, the J end lost 1 base, and 25 bases lay between the germline ends. From germline, CDR1 is MNHEY and CDR2 SVGEGT. The CDR3 extends over 20 amino acids. CDR3 residues: CASSYSPGQGELAVSYEQYF. CDR3 in DNA: TGTGCCAGCAGTTACTCTCCCGGGCAGGGGGAACTAGCGGTTTCCTACGAGCAGTACTTC.

This clonotype came up a few times. J is TRBJ1-5 and V is TRBV6-5; possible D gene TRBD1, 6 bases. CDR3 length: 15 amino acids. The ends were cut back, 6 bases at V and 1 base at J, with 13 bases in the middle. Germline loops: CDR1 MNHEY, CDR2 SVGAGI. The CDR3 DNA reads as TGTGCCAGCAGGTCACAGGGTAACAGCAATCAGCCCCAGCATTTT. It encodes CASRSQGNSNQPQHF.

This clonotype showed up just a few times. The V gene is TRBV5-1, the J gene TRBJ1-6, with D possibly matching TRBD1 (6 bases). CDR3 length: 14 residues. Between the trimmed V and J ends, which lost 0 bases and 10 bases, there was a span of 11 bases. Germline V gene lookup returns CDR1 SGHRS and CDR2 YFSETQ. The CDR3 loop is CASSLAGVESPLHF. For the CDR3, the DNA is TGCGCCAGCAGCTTGGCAGGGGTCGAATCACCCCTCCACTTT.

With respect to this clonotype: The CDR3 ends on some other residue instead of the conserved phenylalanine or tryptophan, so this is likely a read error. The chain links TRBV6-5 to TRBJ2-7; the D gene could be TRBD1 or TRBD2 (5 bases each). The germline V gene has CDR1 MNHEY and CDR2 SVGAGI. V dropped 2 bases and J dropped 8 bases, with 19 bases sitting between them. This CDR3 has 15 residues. CDR3: CASSYVGAQSSQQYS. For the CDR3, the DNA is TGTGCCAGCAGTTACGTCGGGGCTCAATCCTCTCAGCAGTACTCC.

The chain has TRBV6-1 and TRBJ1-6; weak D call: TRBD1 (5 bases). The V gene's germline CDR1 is MNHNS and CDR2 SASEGT. The CDR3 covers 15 residues. Deletions cut 6 bases from V and 9 bases from J, with 18 bases between. CDR3 residues: CASRDGGAGVSPLHF. CDR3 nucleotides: TGTGCCAGCAGGGACGGGGGTGCCGGAGTTTCACCCCTCCACTTT.

Worth noting for this clonotype: A much larger clone sits a single nucleotide away, making a read error possible. V is TRBV10-3 and J is TRBJ1-2; TRBD1 agrees at 7 bases. The CDR3 has 13 residues. From germline, CDR1 is ENHRY and CDR2 SYGVKD. Here the CDR3 reads CTISDRVGYGYTF. Here the CDR3 DNA reads TGTACCATCAGTGACAGGGTGGGCTATGGCTACACCTTC.

On this clonotype itself: This may stem from a read error, because a much larger clone lies one nucleotide away. The DNA for the CDR3 is TGTTCCAGCAGCTTGGTCGGTGGGAGTTTGAATGAGCAGTTCTTC. It codes for CSSSLVGGSLNEQFF. J is TRBJ2-1 and V is TRBV5-5, with D maybe TRBD2 (5 bases). CDR1 is SGHKS, CDR2 YYEKEE, per germline (reference sequence). This CDR3 is built from 15 residues.

A remark on this clonotype: A much larger clonotype is one base distant, so this may be a read error. The CDR3 DNA is TGCAGCGAGAAGGAGCACGATGAGCAGTTCTTC. It is translated as CSEKEHDEQFF. J is TRBJ2-1 and V is TRBV29-1; D is uncertain. Trimming left V 7 bases short and J 8 bases short, with 12 bases between. The CDR3 contains 11 residues. The germline V gene has CDR1 SQVTM and CDR2 ANQGSEA.

In regard to this clonotype: This may come from a read error, since a much larger clone is one base off. This chain links TRBV6-1 with TRBJ2-4; 7 bases agree with TRBD1. The germline V gene has CDR1 MNHNS and CDR2 SASEGT. The CDR3 totals 14 residues. J gave up 8 bases and V 10 bases, and 14 bases lay outside the gene matches. This chain's CDR3 is CAISAITGTDIQYF. CDR3 nucleotides: TGTGCCATCAGCGCTATTACCGGGACAGACATTCAGTACTTC.

The V call is TRBV6-5, the J call TRBJ1-1; D gene ambiguous. V dropped 0 bases and J dropped 4 bases, with 9 bases sitting between them. Germline-derived CDR1 and CDR2 are MNHEY and SVGAGI. This CDR3 spans 14 amino acids. The CDR3 loop reads CASSYSDGSTEAFF. For the CDR3, the DNA is TGTGCCAGCAGTTACTCGGACGGGAGCACTGAAGCTTTCTTT.

This sequence joins TRBV10-1 and TRBJ2-3; TRBD1 might be the D (5 bases). The V end lost 4 bases, the J end lost 6 bases, and 20 bases lay between the germline ends. This CDR3 spans 16 amino acids. Germline assignment: CDR1 WNHNN and CDR2 SYGVQD (reference sequence). CDR3 DNA: TGCGCCAGCAGTGTGTCTAAGGGGTCACGGGCTGATACGCAGTATTTT. Its translation: CASSVSKGSRADTQYF.

This sequence joins TRBV2 and TRBJ2-1, with 8 bases lining up with TRBD2. Germline assignment: CDR1 SNHLY and CDR2 FYNNEI. The length of the CDR3 is 16 residues. J was trimmed by 0 bases and V by 6 bases; bases with no gene match: 7. CDR3 coding DNA: TGTGCCAGCAGCCTGACTAGCGTGAGCTCCTACAATGAGCAGTTCTTC. Its translation: CASSLTSVSSYNEQFF.

Of note for this clonotype: Being one base from a much bigger clone, this may be a read error. The CDR3 loop reads CSGQANAEAFF. CDR3 sequence (DNA): TGCAGCGGGCAGGCGAACGCTGAAGCTTTCTTT. This chain uses TRBV29-1 with TRBJ1-1, with D unclear. Per germline, CDR1 SQVTM and CDR2 ANQGSEA. CDR3 size: 11 residues.

The chain uses TRBV7-9 and TRBJ2-1, with D possibly being TRBD1 (5 bases). Trimming removed 4 bases from V and 2 bases from J, with 12 bases in between. This CDR3 has 15 residues. Per the germline V gene, CDR1 is SEHNR and CDR2 is FQNEAQ (reference sequence). The CDR3 spells CASSSTARAYNEQFF. The CDR3 coding sequence is TGTGCCAGCAGCTCAACGGCCAGGGCCTACAATGAGCAGTTCTTC. Based on the CDR3 plus reference TRBV7-9 and TRBJ2-1, the full variable domain is DTGVSQNPRHKITKRGQNVTFRCDPISEHNRLYWYRQTLGQGPEFLTYFQNEAQLEKSRLLSDRFSAERPKGSFSTLEIQRTEQGDSAMYLCASSSTARAYNEQFFGPGTRLTVL.

This clonotype was seen more than once but under ten times. This rearrangement joins TRBV5-5 to TRBJ2-1, with 7 bases identical to TRBD2. The CDR3 covers 16 residues. Germline CDR1 and CDR2: SGHKS and YYEKEE (reference sequence). J lost 9 bases, V lost 6 bases, and 18 bases had no gene match. CDR3 amino acids: CASTIRGDDGLTEQFF. Written as DNA, the CDR3 is TGTGCCAGCACCATCCGGGGGGACGATGGTCTTACTGAGCAGTTCTTC.

Only a few counts were recorded for this clonotype. The chain couples TRBV4-1 to TRBJ2-7, with D possibly called TRBD1 or TRBD2 (5 bases each). Deletions cut 1 base from V and 1 base from J, with 20 bases between. Germline CDR1 reads MGHRA; CDR2 reads YSYEKL. The CDR3 consists of 18 residues. The CDR3 nucleotides read TGCGCCAGCAGCCAAGTGCTGAATCTAGGGGACGTGTCCTACGAGCAGTACTTC. Amino acids: CASSQVLNLGDVSYEQYF.

The table lists this clonotype with a few counts. A junction end diverges from the germline sequence, so it may reflect a read error. The rearrangement joins TRBV12-3 or TRBV12-4 to TRBJ1-5; tentatively, D is TRBD1 (6 bases). CDR3 size: 14 residues. CDR3 nucleotide sequence: TGTGCCAACAGTCTGACAGGTTATCATCAGCCCCAGCATTTT. Translated, it gives CANSLTGYHQPQHF.

The sample holds a few counts of this clonotype. The chain uses TRBV29-1 and TRBJ1-1; D gene uncertain. Trimming shortened V by 5 bases and J by 1 base, and 5 bases separated the two germline ends. This CDR3 comprises 11 residues. Germline values: CDR1 SQVTM, CDR2 ANQGSEA. The DNA for the CDR3 is TGCAGCGTTATCGAGAACACTGAAGCTTTCTTT. Translating it yields CSVIENTEAFF.

This clonotype was seen a handful of times. V gene TRBV5-4 combines with J gene TRBJ1-1, with D uncertain. The V and J ends lost 2 bases and 3 bases respectively, with 14 bases between them. The CDR3 contains 15 residues. Germline V gene data show CDR1 as SGHNT and CDR2 as YYREEE (reference sequence). CDR3 nucleotides: TGTGCCAGCAGCTTAATATCCGACGGGCACACTGAAGCTTTCTTT. The encoded protein is CASSLISDGHTEAFF.

The chain is built from TRBV12-3 or TRBV12-4 and TRBJ1-3, with D unresolved. Trimming took off 9 bases at V and 8 bases at J, with 14 bases between the two ends. This CDR3 comprises 12 residues. CDR3 nucleotides: TGTGCCAGTAGGGATGAGTGGGACACCATATATTTT. Amino acids: CASRDEWDTIYF.